The 20 T cell receptor beta chains below all came from one sample that was sequenced in a study of a mutant IDH1 vaccine in newly diagnosed glioma. No antigen is known for these receptors. Regarding time point: week 11, during vaccination. Every single dose of the vaccine, 300 ug of mutant IDH1 20-mer peptide, came with topical imiquimod. Data came from immunoSEQ multiplex PCR; TCRdb stores just in-frame clones and leaves some out. In the table there are roughly 130,000 clones, roughly 77% of which are singletons. The source was PBMCs, collected from a glioma patient whose treatment included an IDH1 peptide vaccine. The origin of the receptors is a man aged 40-55 years with glioma.

The rearrangement uses TRBV6-5 and TRBJ2-7; 9 nucleotides agree with TRBD2. V dropped 0 bases and J dropped 6; count of bases not matched to a gene: 9. This CDR3 spans 16 amino acids. Germline V gene data show CDR1 as MNHEY and CDR2 as SVGAGI. The DNA for the CDR3 is TGTGCCAGCAGTTACTCCAGGATAGCGGGGGTCGGCGAGCAGTACTTC. Translated: CASSYSRIAGVGEQYF.

The V and J genes are TRBV14 and TRBJ1-1; D is unresolved. Trimming pared 4 bases from V and 3 bases from J, leaving 9 bases between. Germline V gene lookup returns CDR1 SGHDN and CDR2 FVKESK. CDR3 length: 13 amino acids. Here the CDR3 DNA reads TGTGCCAGCAGCCCCCGGGTCTACACTGAAGCTTTCTTT. This sequence encodes CASSPRVYTEAFF.

This clone was picked up a small number of times. The chain has TRBV11-2 and TRBJ1-4, with a possible D match to TRBD1 (6 bases). The V end was cut by 3 bases, the J end by 5 bases, with 13 bases between. There are 15 residues in the CDR3. Germline V gene sequence: CDR1 SGHAT, CDR2 FQNNGV. The CDR3 loop reads CASSFRQDRNEKLFF. The CDR3 coding sequence is TGTGCCAGCAGCTTTCGACAGGACCGAAATGAAAAACTGTTTTTT. Variable domain in full (rest from reference TRBV11-2 and TRBJ1-4): EAGVAQSPRYKIIEKRQSVAFWCNPISGHATLYWYQQILGQGPKLLIQFQNNGVVDDSQLPKDRFSAERLKGVDSTLKIQPAKLEDSAVYLCASSFRQDRNEKLFFGSGTQLSVL.

The V gene is TRBV18, the J gene TRBJ2-2; no firm D call. Trimming removed 2 bases from V and 1 base from J, with 5 bases in between. CDR3 size: 14 residues. In germline, CDR1 is KGHSH, CDR2 LQKENI. The CDR3 is CASSPFGNTGELFF. CDR3 nucleotide sequence: TGTGCCAGCTCACCATTCGGGAACACCGGGGAGCTGTTTTTT. Filled out from reference TRBV18 and TRBJ2-2, the complete variable domain reads NAGVMQNPRHLVRRRGQEARLRCSPMKGHSHVYWYRQLPEEGLKFMVYLQKENIIDESGMPKERFSAEFPKEGPSILRIQQVVRGDSAAYFCASSPFGNTGELFFGEGSRLTVL.

The chain couples TRBV28 to TRBJ2-7, with 7 bases aligning to TRBD2. CDR1 and CDR2 from the germline V gene are MDHEN and SYDVKM. V shed 6 bases and J 3 bases; nucleotides not matched to a gene: 11. This CDR3 is built from 15 residues. CDR3 protein: CASSFRAGVVYEQYF. The CDR3 DNA follows: TGTGCCAGCAGCTTCCGGGCGGGAGTTGTCTACGAGCAGTACTTC. The full variable domain, in which reference TRBV28 and TRBJ2-7 provide the parts outside the CDR3, is DVKVTQSSRYLVKRTGEKVFLECVQDMDHENMFWYRQDPGLGLRLIYFSYDVKMKEKGDIPEGYSVSREKKERFSLILESASTNQTSMYLCASSFRAGVVYEQYFGPGTRLTVT.

The genes are TRBV2 and TRBJ1-5, with TRBD1 identical over 9 bases. Trimming took 6 bases from V and 3 from J; bases not matched to a gene: 15. This CDR3 comprises 18 residues. Germline-derived CDR1 and CDR2 are SNHLY and FYNNEI. CDR3 sequence (DNA): TGTGCCAGCAGCGGGGGCTTCGGACAGGGGACTTCCAATCAGCCCCAGCATTTT. The encoded protein is CASSGGFGQGTSNQPQHF.

The J gene is TRBJ2-7, the V gene TRBV6-5; no definite D call. The V gene lost 2 bases and the J gene lost 3 bases, with 14 bases spanning the gap. The CDR3 is 15 residues long. The germline gives CDR1 MNHEY, CDR2 SVGAGI. This chain's CDR3 is CASSYIGQDSYEQYF. The CDR3 DNA is TGTGCCAGCAGTTACATAGGGCAGGATAGCTACGAGCAGTACTTC.

V gene TRBV4-3 combines with J gene TRBJ1-1; unclear D gene. Trimming removed 4 bases at V and 1 base at J, with 10 bases between. CDR3 length: 14 amino acids. CDR1 is LGHNA and CDR2 is YSLEER in the germline V gene. This chain's CDR3 is CASSRDSTNTEAFF. CDR3 sequence (DNA): TGCGCCAGCAGCCGCGACTCCACGAACACTGAAGCTTTCTTT.

This clone has only one observation. The chain carries TRBV19 and TRBJ1-1; 8 bases line up with TRBD1. CDR1 is LNHDA and CDR2 is SQIVND in the germline V gene (reference sequence). The ends lost 6 bases at V and 5 bases at J; junction bases unmatched: 5. The CDR3 runs to 13 residues. As DNA, the CDR3 is TGTGCCAGTAGGACGGACAGGGCGACTGAAGCTTTCTTT. The encoded protein is CASRTDRATEAFF.

In this sample, this clone turned up many times. The chain carries TRBV6-5 and TRBJ2-2; D gene unclear. Trimming cost V 2 bases and J 0 bases, with 7 bases left between them. This CDR3 has 15 residues. CDR1 is MNHEY, CDR2 SVGAGI, per germline. CDR3 in amino acids: CASSYLEPNTGELFF. The DNA of the CDR3 is TGTGCCAGCAGTTACCTTGAGCCGAACACCGGGGAGCTGTTTTTT.

The J gene is TRBJ1-2, the V gene TRBV4-1; TRBD1 is a possible D gene (5 bases). V shed 1 base and J shed 3 bases, with 12 bases lying between them. The CDR3 contains 15 residues. CDR1 and CDR2 (germline): MGHRA, YSYEKL. The DNA of the CDR3 is TGCGCCAGCAGCCAAGCCCGACAGCTCGACTATGGCTACACCTTC. Encoded protein: CASSQARQLDYGYTF.

The chain uses TRBV28 and TRBJ1-2, with D perhaps TRBD1 (5 bases). The CDR3 covers 15 residues. Looked up from germline, CDR1 is MDHEN and CDR2 is SYDVKM. V gave up 8 bases and J gave up 2 bases, with 18 bases separating them. This CDR3 reads CASREPQGSNYGYTF. CDR3 nucleotides: TGTGCCAGCCGTGAGCCCCAGGGTTCGAACTATGGCTACACCTTC.

J is TRBJ1-3 and V is TRBV9, with a tentative D call TRBD1 (5 bases). V was trimmed by 2 bases and J by 0 bases, leaving 12 bases between them. The germline V gene encodes CDR1 SGDLS and CDR2 YYNGEE. This CDR3 contains 16 residues. The CDR3 here is CASSVRGPSSGNTIYF. The CDR3 DNA is TGTGCCAGCAGCGTGAGGGGCCCTAGCTCTGGAAACACCATATATTTT.

The CDR3 DNA reads as TGTGCCAGCAGCTTAGCAGGGGGGACGAGCACTGAAGCTTTCTTT. Amino acids: CASSLAGGTSTEAFF. The rearrangement joins TRBV7-9 to TRBJ1-1; D is perhaps TRBD1 (6 bases). This CDR3 is built from 15 residues. Between the trimmed V and J ends, which lost 0 bases and 4 bases, there was a span of 12 bases. CDR1 is SEHNR, CDR2 FQNEAQ, per germline (reference sequence).

V is TRBV6-6 and J is TRBJ1-5; TRBD1 agrees at 7 bases. The CDR3 has 14 amino acids. The germline gives CDR1 MNHNY, CDR2 SVGAGI (reference sequence). Unmatched junction bases numbered 7, after V lost 9 bases and J lost 2 bases. CDR3 protein: CASSRGSGNQPQHF. For the CDR3, the DNA is TGTGCCAGTAGCAGGGGGTCAGGCAATCAGCCCCAGCATTTT.

The CDR3 loop reads CASSVVSSVNAGEQFF. CDR3 DNA: TGTGCCAGCAGCGTAGTGTCCAGCGTAAACGCAGGGGAGCAGTTCTTC. The V gene is TRBV9, the J gene TRBJ2-1; D perhaps matches TRBD1 (5 bases). V lost 0 bases to trimming and J lost 10 bases, with 20 bases between them. CDR3 length equals 16 residues. From germline, CDR1 is SGDLS and CDR2 YYNGEE.

The J gene is TRBJ2-2, the V gene TRBV15; a possible D gene is TRBD1 (5 bases). Germline V gives CDR1 LNHNV, CDR2 YYDKDF (reference sequence). The CDR3 totals 14 residues. Trimming took off 8 bases at V and 2 bases at J, with 12 bases between the two ends. This chain's CDR3 is CATEVGANTGELFF. CDR3 sequence (DNA): TGTGCCACCGAAGTAGGGGCTAACACCGGGGAGCTGTTTTTT.

V usage is TRBV28 and J usage is TRBJ2-2; TRBD2 agrees at 9 bases. The trim removed 6 bases at V and 0 bases at J, leaving 2 bases unmatched. The CDR3 contains 15 residues. Looked up from germline, CDR1 is MDHEN and CDR2 is SYDVKM. CDR3 DNA: TGTGCCAGCAGCCGACTAGCGGCGAACACCGGGGAGCTGTTTTTT. Residues: CASSRLAANTGELFF.

The chain uses TRBV7-3 and TRBJ2-2; possibly TRBD1 or TRBD2 for D (5 bases each). The CDR3 is 16 residues long. The germline V gene encodes CDR1 SGHTA and CDR2 FQGTGA. The V end lost 2 bases, the J end lost 4 bases, and 14 bases lay between the germline ends. This CDR3 reads CASSLSDGTGTGELFF. CDR3 nucleotides: TGTGCCAGCAGCTTATCGGACGGGACGGGCACCGGGGAGCTGTTTTTT.

This clone was picked up a small number of times. The chain has TRBV7-2 and TRBJ2-7; D is unresolved. V shed 2 bases and J shed 2 bases, with 10 bases lying between them. The CDR3 totals 14 residues. The V gene's germline CDR1 is SGHTA and CDR2 FQGNSA. The CDR3 sequence is CASSLNYGPYEQYF. CDR3 sequence (DNA): TGTGCCAGCAGCTTAAACTACGGACCCTACGAGCAGTACTTC.